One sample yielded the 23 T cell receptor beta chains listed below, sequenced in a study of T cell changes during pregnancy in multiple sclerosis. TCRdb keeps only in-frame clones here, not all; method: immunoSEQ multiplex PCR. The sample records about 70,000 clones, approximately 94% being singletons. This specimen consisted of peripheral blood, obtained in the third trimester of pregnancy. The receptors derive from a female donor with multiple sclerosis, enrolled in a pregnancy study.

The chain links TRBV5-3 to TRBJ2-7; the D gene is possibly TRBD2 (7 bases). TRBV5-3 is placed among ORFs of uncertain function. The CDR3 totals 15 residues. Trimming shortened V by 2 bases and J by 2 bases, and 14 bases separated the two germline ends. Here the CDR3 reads CARSFGGAFPYEQYF. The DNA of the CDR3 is TGTGCCAGAAGCTTTGGGGGGGCCTTTCCCTACGAGCAGTACTTC.

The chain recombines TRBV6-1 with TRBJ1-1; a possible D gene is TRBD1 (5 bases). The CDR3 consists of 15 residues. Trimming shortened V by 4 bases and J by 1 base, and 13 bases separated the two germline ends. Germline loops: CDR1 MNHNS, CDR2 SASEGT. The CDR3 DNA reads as TGTGCCAGCAGTGCGGAAGGGGAAAGGAACACTGAAGCTTTCTTT. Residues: CASSAEGERNTEAFF.

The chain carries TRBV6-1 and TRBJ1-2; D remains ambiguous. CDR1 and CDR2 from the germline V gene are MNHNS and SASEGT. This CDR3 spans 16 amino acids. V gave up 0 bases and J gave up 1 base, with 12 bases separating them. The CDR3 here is CASSEAEGSGNYGYTF. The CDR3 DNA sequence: TGTGCCAGCAGTGAAGCAGAGGGCAGTGGTAACTATGGCTACACCTTC.

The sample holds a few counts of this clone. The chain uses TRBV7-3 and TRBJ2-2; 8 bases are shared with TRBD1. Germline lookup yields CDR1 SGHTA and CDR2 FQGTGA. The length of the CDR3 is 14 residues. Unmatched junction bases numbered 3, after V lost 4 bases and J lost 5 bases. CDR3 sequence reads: CASSSDRATGELFF. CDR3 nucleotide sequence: TGTGCCAGCAGCTCGGACAGGGCGACCGGGGAGCTGTTTTTT.

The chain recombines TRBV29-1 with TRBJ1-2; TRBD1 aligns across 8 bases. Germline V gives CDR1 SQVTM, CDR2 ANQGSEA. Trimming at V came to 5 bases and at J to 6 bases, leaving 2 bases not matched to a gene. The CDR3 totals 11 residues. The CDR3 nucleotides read TGCAGCGTTAACAGGGGGAATGGCTACACCTTC. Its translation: CSVNRGNGYTF.

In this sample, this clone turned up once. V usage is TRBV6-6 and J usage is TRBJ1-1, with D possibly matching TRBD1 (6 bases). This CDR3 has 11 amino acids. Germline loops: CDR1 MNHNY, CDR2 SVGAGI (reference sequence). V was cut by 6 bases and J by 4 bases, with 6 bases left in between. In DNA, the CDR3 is TGTGCCAGCAGCAGGGGCACTGAAGCTTTCTTT. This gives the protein CASSRGTEAFF.

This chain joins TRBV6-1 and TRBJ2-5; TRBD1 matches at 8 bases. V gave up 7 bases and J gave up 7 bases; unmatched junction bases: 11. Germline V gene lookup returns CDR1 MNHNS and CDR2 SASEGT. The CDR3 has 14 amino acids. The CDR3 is CASIWTGSEVTQYF. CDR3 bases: TGTGCCAGCATATGGACAGGGTCCGAAGTGACCCAGTACTTC.

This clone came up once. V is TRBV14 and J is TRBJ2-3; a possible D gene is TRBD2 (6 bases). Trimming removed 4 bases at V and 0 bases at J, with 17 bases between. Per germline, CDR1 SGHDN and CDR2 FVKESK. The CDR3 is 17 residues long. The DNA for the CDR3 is TGTGCCAGCAGCCCAAACGCGGGGCAGACAAGCACAGATACGCAGTATTTT. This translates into CASSPNAGQTSTDTQYF. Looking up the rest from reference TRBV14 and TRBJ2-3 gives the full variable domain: EAGVTQFPSHSVIEKGQTVTLRCDPISGHDNLYWYRRVMGKEIKFLLHFVKESKQDESGMPNNRFLAERTGGTYSTLKVQPAELEDSGVYFCASSPNAGQTSTDTQYFGPGTRLTVL.

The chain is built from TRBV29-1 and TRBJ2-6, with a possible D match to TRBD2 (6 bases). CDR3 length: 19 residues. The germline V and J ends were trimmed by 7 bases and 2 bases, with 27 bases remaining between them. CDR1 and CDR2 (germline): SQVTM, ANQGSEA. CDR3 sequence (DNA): TGCAGCGCTTCTATTGTGGGGACTGTGGTAAAAGCTGGGGCCAACGTCCTGACTTTC. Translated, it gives CSASIVGTVVKAGANVLTF.

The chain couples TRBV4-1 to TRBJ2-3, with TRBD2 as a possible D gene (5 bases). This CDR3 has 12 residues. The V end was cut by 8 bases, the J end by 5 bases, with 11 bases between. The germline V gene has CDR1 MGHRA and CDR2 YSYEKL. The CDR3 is CASSGLGDTQYF. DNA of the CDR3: TGCGCCAGCTCGGGGTTGGGAGATACGCAGTATTTT.

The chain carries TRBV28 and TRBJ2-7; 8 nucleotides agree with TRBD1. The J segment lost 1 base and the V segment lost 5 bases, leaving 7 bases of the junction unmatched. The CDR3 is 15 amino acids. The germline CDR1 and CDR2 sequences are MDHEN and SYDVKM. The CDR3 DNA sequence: TGTGCCAGCAGTATTATTGGGACAGGTTCCTACGAGCAGTACTTC. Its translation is CASSIIGTGSYEQYF.

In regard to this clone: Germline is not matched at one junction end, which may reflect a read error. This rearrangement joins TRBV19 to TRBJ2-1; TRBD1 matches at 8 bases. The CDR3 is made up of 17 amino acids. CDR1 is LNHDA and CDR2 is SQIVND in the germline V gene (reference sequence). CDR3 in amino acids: CASSIATDRVRYNEQFF. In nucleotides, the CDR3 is TGTGCCAGTAGCATAGCGACGGACAGGGTACGGTACAATGAGCAGTTCTTC.

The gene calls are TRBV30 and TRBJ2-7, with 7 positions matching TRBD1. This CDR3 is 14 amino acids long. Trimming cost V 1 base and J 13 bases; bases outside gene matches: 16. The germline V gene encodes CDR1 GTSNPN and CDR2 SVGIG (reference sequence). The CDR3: CAWSAIQPGQRLYF. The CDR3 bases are TGTGCCTGGAGTGCGATACAACCGGGACAGCGACTTTACTTC.

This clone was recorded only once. In nucleotides, the CDR3 is TGTGCCAGCAGCATGGACAACCAGCCCCAGCATTTT. Translating it yields CASSMDNQPQHF. The chain couples TRBV7-2 to TRBJ1-5; possible D gene TRBD1, 5 bases. Germline V gene lookup returns CDR1 SGHTA and CDR2 FQGNSA. With 5 bases removed from V and 7 bases from J, the gap between germline ends came to 9 bases. The CDR3 totals 12 residues. Drawing the rest from reference TRBV7-2 and TRBJ1-5, the complete variable domain is GAGVSQSPSNKVTEKGKDVELRCDPISGHTALYWYRQSLGQGLEFLIYFQGNSAPDKSGLPSDRFSAERTGGSVSTLTIQRTQQEDSAVYLCASSMDNQPQHFGDGTRLSIL.

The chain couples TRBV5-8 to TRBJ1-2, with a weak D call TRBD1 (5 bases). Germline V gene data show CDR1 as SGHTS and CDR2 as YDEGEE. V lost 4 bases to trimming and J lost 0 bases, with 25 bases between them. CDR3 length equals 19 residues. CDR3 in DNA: TGTGCCAGCAGCCCAGGGTGGGATCTGTTGCGGATTACTAACTATGGCTACACCTTC. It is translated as CASSPGWDLLRITNYGYTF. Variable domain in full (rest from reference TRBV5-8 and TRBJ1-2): EAGVTQSPTHLIKTRGQQATLRCSPISGHTSVYWYQQALGLGLQFLLWYDEGEERNRGNFPPRFSGRQFPNYSSELNVNALELEDSALYLCASSPGWDLLRITNYGYTFGSGTRLTVV.

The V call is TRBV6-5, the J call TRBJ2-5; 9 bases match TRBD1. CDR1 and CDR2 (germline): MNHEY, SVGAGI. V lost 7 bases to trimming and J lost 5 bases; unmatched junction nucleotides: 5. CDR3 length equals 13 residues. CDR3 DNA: TGTGCCAGCAAAGGACAGGGGTGGGAGACCCAGTACTTC. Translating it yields CASKGQGWETQYF.

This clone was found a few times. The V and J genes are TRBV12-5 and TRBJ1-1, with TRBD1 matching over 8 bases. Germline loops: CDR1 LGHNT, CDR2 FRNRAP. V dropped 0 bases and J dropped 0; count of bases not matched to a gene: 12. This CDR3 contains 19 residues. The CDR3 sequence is CASGLVARGLQLMNTEAFF. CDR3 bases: TGTGCTAGTGGTTTGGTTGCCAGGGGGCTGCAACTTATGAACACTGAAGCTTTCTTT.

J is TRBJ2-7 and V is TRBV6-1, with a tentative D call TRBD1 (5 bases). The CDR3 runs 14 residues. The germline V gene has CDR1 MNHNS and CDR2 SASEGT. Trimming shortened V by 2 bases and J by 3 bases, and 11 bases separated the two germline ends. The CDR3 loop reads CASSERQRNYEQYF. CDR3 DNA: TGTGCCAGCAGTGAACGACAGCGAAACTACGAGCAGTACTTC.

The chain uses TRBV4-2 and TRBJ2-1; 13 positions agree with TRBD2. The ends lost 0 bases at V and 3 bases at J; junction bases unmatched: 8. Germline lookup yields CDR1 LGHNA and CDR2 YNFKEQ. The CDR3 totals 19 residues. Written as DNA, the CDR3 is TGTGCCAGCAGCCAAGAGACTAGCGGGGGGTCCTCGAACTACAATGAGCAGTTCTTC. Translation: CASSQETSGGSSNYNEQFF.

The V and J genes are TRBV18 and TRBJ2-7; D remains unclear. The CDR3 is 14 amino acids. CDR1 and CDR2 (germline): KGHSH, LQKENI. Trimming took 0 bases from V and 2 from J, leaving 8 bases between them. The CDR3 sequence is CASSPPSTPYEQYF. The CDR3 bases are TGTGCCAGCTCACCACCTAGCACCCCCTACGAGCAGTACTTC.

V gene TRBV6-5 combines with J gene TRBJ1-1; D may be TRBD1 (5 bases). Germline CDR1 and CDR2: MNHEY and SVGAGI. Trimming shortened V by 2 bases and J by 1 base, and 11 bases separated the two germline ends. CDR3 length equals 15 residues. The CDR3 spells CASSYVGQGNTEAFF. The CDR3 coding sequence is TGTGCCAGCAGTTACGTGGGGCAGGGGAACACTGAAGCTTTCTTT.

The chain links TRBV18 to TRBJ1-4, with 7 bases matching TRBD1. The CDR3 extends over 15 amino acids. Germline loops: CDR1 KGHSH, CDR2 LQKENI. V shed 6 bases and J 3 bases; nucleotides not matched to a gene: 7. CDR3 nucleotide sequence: TGTGCCAGCTCCGAACGACAGGGACCTAATGAAAAACTGTTTTTT. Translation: CASSERQGPNEKLFF.

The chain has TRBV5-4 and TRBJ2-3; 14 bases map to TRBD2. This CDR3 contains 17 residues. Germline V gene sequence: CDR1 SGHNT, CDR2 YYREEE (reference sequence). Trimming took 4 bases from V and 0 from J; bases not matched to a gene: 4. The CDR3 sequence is CASSRTSGGISTDTQYF. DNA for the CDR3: TGTGCCAGCAGCAGGACTAGCGGGGGGATTAGCACAGATACGCAGTATTTT.